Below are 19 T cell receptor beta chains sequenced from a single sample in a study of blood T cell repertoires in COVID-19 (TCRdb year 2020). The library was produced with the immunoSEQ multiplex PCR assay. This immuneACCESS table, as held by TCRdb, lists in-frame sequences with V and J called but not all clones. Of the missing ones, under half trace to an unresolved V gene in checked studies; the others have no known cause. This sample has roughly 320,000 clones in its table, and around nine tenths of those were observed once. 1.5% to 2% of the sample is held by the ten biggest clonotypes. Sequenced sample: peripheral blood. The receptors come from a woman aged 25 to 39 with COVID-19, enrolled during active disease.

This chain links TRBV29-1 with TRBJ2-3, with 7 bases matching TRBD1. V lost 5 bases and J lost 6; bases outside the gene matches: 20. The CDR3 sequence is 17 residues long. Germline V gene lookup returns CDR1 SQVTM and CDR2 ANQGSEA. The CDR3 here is CSVRDGSWYRGYDTQYF. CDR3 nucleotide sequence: TGCAGCGTTAGGGACGGCTCTTGGTACAGGGGATATGATACGCAGTATTTT.

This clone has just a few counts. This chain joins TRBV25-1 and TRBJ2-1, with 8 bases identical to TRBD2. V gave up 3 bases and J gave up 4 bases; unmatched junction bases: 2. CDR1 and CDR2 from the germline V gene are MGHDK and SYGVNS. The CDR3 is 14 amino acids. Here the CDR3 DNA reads TGTGCCAGCAGTGATAGCGGGGATTACAATGAGCAGTTCTTC. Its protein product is CASSDSGDYNEQFF.

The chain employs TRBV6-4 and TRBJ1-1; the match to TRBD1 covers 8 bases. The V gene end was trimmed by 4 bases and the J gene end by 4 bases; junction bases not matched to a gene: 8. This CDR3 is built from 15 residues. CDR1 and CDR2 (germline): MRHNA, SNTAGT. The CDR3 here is CASSAEQGGGTEAFF. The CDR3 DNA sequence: TGTGCCAGCAGTGCGGAACAGGGGGGAGGCACTGAAGCTTTCTTT.

CDR3 loop: CASSLRGSTDTQYF. The CDR3, as DNA: TGTGCCAGCAGCTTGCGCGGTAGCACAGATACGCAGTATTTT. The V gene is TRBV7-2, the J gene TRBJ2-3; no reliable D call. With 3 bases removed from V and 0 bases from J, the gap between germline ends came to 7 bases. This CDR3 region has 14 residues. The germline V gene encodes CDR1 SGHTA and CDR2 FQGNSA.

The CDR3 reads CASSTELAGPGETQYF. The CDR3 nucleotides read TGTGCCAGCAGTACTGAACTAGCGGGGCCGGGAGAGACCCAGTACTTC. V gene TRBV2 combines with J gene TRBJ2-5, with 10 bases identical to TRBD2. Germline V CDR1 and CDR2: SNHLY, FYNNEI. Trimming at V came to 5 bases and at J to 4 bases, leaving 10 bases not matched to a gene. CDR3 length: 16 amino acids.

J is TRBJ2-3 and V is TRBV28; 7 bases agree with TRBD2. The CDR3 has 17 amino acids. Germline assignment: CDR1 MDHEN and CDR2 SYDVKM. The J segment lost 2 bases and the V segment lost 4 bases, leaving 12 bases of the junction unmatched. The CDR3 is CASSSPLADPVTDTQYF. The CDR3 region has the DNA TGTGCCAGCAGTTCACCGCTAGCGGACCCAGTCACAGATACGCAGTATTTT.

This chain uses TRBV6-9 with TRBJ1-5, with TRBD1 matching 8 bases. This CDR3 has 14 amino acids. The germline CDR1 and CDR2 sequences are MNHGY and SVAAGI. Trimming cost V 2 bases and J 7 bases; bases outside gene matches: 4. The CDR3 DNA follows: TGTGCCAGCAGTTATCGAGACAGGGGCCAGCCCCAGCATTTT. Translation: CASSYRDRGQPQHF.

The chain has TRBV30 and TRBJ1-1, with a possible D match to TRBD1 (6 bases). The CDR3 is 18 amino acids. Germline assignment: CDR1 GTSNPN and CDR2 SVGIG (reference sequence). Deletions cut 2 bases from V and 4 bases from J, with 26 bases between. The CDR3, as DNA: TGTGCCTGGAGTAGGGGGAGAGGGGACCCGCAGCCTGGCACTGAAGCTTTCTTT. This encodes CAWSRGRGDPQPGTEAFF.

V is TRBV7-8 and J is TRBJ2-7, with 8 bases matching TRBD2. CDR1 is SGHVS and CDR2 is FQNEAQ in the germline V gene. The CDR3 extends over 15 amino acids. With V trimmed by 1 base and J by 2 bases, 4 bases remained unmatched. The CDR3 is CASSLDPGLAYEQYF. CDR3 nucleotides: TGTGCCAGCAGCTTAGACCCGGGACTAGCCTACGAGCAGTACTTC.

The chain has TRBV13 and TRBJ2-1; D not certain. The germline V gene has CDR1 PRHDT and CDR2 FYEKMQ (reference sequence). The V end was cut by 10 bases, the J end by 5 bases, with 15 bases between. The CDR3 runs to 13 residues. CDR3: CAIADGAHNEQFF. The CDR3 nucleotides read TGTGCCATCGCCGACGGAGCCCACAATGAGCAGTTCTTC.

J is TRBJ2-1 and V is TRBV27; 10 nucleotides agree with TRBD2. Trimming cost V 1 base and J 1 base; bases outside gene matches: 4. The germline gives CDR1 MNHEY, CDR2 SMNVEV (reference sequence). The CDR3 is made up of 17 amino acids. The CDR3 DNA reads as TGTGCCAGCAGTTTATGGCTAGCGGGGGTTTCCTACAATGAGCAGTTCTTC. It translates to CASSLWLAGVSYNEQFF.

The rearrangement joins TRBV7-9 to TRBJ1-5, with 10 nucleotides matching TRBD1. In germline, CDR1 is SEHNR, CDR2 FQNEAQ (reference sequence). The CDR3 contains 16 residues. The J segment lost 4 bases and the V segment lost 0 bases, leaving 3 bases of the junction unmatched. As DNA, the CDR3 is TGTGCCAGCAGCTTAGCGAGGGGACAGGGGAATCAGCCCCAGCATTTT. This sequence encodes CASSLARGQGNQPQHF.

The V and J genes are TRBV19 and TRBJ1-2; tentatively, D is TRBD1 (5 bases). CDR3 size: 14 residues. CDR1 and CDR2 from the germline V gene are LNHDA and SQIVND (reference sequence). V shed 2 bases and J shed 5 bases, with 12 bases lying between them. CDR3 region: CASSINSAGYGYTF. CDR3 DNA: TGTGCCAGTAGTATAAATTCGGCAGGGTATGGCTACACCTTC.

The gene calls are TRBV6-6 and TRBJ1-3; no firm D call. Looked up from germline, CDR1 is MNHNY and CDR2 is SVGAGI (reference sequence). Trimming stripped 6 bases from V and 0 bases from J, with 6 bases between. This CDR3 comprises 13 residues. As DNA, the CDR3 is TGTGCCAGCAGCCCTAGCTCTGGAAACACCATATATTTT. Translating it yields CASSPSSGNTIYF.

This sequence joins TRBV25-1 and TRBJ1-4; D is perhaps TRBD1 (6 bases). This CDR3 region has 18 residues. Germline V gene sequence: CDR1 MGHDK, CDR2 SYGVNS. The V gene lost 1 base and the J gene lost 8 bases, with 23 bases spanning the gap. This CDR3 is CASSESPSGHITGEKLFF. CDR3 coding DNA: TGTGCCAGCAGTGAATCCCCCTCCGGACATATAACAGGGGAAAAACTGTTTTTT.

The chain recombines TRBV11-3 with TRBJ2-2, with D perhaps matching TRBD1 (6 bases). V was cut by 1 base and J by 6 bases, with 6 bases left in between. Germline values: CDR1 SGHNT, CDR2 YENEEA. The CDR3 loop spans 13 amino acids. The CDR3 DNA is TGTGCCAGCAGCTTAGGGGGGCCCGGGGAGCTGTTTTTT. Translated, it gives CASSLGGPGELFF.

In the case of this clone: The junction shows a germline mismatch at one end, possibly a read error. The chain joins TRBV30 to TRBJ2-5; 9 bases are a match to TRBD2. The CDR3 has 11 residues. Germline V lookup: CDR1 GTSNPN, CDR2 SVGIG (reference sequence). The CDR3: CALAGKETQYF. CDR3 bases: TGCGCTCTAGCGGGGAAAGAGACCCAGTACTTC.

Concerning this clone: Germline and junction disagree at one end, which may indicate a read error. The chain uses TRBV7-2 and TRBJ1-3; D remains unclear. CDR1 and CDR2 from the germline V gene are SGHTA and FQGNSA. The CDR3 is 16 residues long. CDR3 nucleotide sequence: TGTGCCAGCGGCTTAGAAATGGCAGGCTCTGGAAACACCATATATTTT. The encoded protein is CASGLEMAGSGNTIYF.

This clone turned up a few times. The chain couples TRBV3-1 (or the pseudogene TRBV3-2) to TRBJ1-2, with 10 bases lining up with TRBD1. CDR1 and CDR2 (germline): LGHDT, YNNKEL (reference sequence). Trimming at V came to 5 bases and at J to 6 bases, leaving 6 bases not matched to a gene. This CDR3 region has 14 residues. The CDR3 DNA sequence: TGTGCCAGCAGCACGTCGACAGGGGGCAATGGCTACACCTTC. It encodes CASSTSTGGNGYTF.